This T cell receptor beta chain came from a study of cytomegalovirus exposure and HLA in healthy donors. There were likely unrecorded immune exposures, though donors were nominally healthy when sampled. Findings and limits, study-wide: With later analysis, a missense DCLRE1C variant became linked to TCR beta V- and J-gene trimming. Researchers had no immune exposure information except CMV serostatus available.

The CDR3 runs 15 residues. Per germline, CDR1 SGHDT and CDR2 YYEEEE. About this clone itself: Its specificity is not known.

Both 60 Vbeta primers and 13 Jbeta primers went into the PCR. As processed by the authors: It was a later analysis that counted tens of millions of unique TCR beta chains, of which about 10 million were shared. Method: immunoSEQ multiplex PCR; TCRdb's copy keeps in-frame clones and lacks some. D and trimming were read from the DNA, whereas the V and J calls and clone size are those reported in that table. The sample contains about 150,000 clones, approximately 77% of which appear only once. The source is a young man in good health and CMV-seronegative. The chain has TRBV5-6 and TRBJ2-5; TRBD1 matches at 9 bases. The J call may not be correct, given that the DNA end is closer to TRBJ2-7. Sequences were obtained from PBMCs. CDR3 residues: CASSVAPGQGGEQYF. The CDR3 DNA follows: TGTGCCAGCAGCGTAGCCCCGGGACAGGGAGGCGAGCAGTACTTC.